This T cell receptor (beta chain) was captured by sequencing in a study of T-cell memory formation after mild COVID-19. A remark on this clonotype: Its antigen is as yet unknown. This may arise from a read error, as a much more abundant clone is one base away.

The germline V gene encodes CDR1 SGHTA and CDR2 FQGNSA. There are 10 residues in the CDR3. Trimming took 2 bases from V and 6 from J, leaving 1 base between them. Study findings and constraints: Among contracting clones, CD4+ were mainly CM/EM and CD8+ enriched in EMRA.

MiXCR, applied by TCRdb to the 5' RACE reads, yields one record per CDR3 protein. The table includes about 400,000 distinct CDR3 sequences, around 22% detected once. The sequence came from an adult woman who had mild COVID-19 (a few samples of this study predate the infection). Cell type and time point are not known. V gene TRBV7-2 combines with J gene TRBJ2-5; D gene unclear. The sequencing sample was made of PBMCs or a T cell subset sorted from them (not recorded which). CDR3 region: CASSLKTQYF. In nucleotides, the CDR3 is TGTGCCAGCAGCTTAAAGACCCAGTACTTC.